A selection of T cell receptor beta chains follows, all from one sample in a study of neurological immune-mediated disorders. TCRdb re-derived calls from the 5' RACE reads in MiXCR, one entry per CDR3 protein. The repertoire consists of approximately 31,000 distinct CDR3 sequences, with 4.6% occurring once and the leading ten covering approximately 22%. The sequencing input was PBMCs. The receptors originated from a man in his late teens or twenties in good health. Both conserved end residues are part of each CDR3. The order of the fields is CDR3 protein, CDR3 DNA, J gene, D gene, V gene, clone size. A D gene is named only where the DNA matches it firmly. Sizes are listed as how often the clone was seen (once, few, many) or a class if it is expanded.

cdr3_aa: CASSQELRAYEQYF; cdr3_nt: TGTGCCAGCAGCCAAGAGCTGAGGGCCTACGAGCAGTACTTC; j_call: TRBJ2-7; d_call: -; v_call: TRBV14; clone_size: many
cdr3_aa: CASSPLTKGTEAFF; cdr3_nt: TGTGCCAGCAGCCCCCTTACGAAGGGAACTGAAGCTTTCTTT; j_call: TRBJ1-1; d_call: -; v_call: TRBV4-2; clone_size: many
cdr3_aa: CASSYSAGNQPQHF; cdr3_nt: TGTGCCAGCAGTTACTCCGCTGGCAATCAGCCCCAGCATTTT; j_call: TRBJ1-5; d_call: -; v_call: TRBV6-5; clone_size: many
cdr3_aa: CASSLYTGELFF; cdr3_nt: TGTGCCAGCAGCCTCTACACCGGGGAGCTGTTTTTT; j_call: TRBJ2-2; d_call: -; v_call: TRBV5-6; clone_size: many
cdr3_aa: CSTNLQETQYF; cdr3_nt: TGCAGCACCAATCTACAAGAGACCCAGTACTTC; j_call: TRBJ2-5; d_call: -; v_call: TRBV29-1; clone_size: many
cdr3_aa: CASSLNGGYYNEQFF; cdr3_nt: TGTGCCAGCAGCTTAAACGGGGGGTACTACAATGAGCAGTTCTTC; j_call: TRBJ2-1; d_call: TRBD2; v_call: TRBV11-2; clone_size: many
cdr3_aa: CASSTRGGPSDEQFF; cdr3_nt: TGCGCCAGCAGCACCCGGGGGGGCCCGTCGGATGAGCAGTTCTTC; j_call: TRBJ2-1; d_call: TRBD2; v_call: TRBV5-1; clone_size: many
cdr3_aa: CASSQDKGNEQYF; cdr3_nt: TGCGCCAGCAGCCAAGATAAAGGGAACGAGCAGTACTTC; j_call: TRBJ2-7; d_call: -; v_call: TRBV4-3; clone_size: many
cdr3_aa: CASSLLSGGSGGELFF; cdr3_nt: TGTGCCAGCAGTCTTCTTAGCGGGGGAAGCGGCGGGGAGCTGTTTTTT; j_call: TRBJ2-2; d_call: TRBD2; v_call: TRBV3-1; clone_size: many
cdr3_aa: CASSPFGTDYEQYF; cdr3_nt: TGTGCCAGCAGCCCGTTCGGGACAGACTACGAGCAGTACTTC; j_call: TRBJ2-7; d_call: TRBD1; v_call: TRBV7-8; clone_size: many